Reported below is one TCR beta chain. This entry belongs to a study of radiotherapy plus CTLA-4 blockade in lung cancer. The table came from immunoSEQ multiplex PCR; TCRdb's copy has only in-frame clones and leaves some out. The table has about 62,000 clones, approximately 76% seen once; the top ten hold about 3%. Germline V lookup: CDR1 MDHEN, CDR2 SYDVKM. The CDR3 runs 15 residues. The V and J ends lost 5 bases and 9 bases, in that order; junction bases with no gene match: 7. This TCR was sampled from a human donor with non-small cell lung cancer who had a complete response to radiotherapy plus ipilimumab. Sequences were derived from peripheral blood, sampled from a patient treated with radiotherapy plus ipilimumab. The chain carries TRBV28 and TRBJ1-4, with 12 bases identical to TRBD1. CDR3 nucleotides: TGTGCCAGCAGTCTCCCGGGACAGGGGGCGAAAAAACTGTTTTTT. It specifies CASSLPGQGAKKLFF.